One sample yielded the 10 T cell receptor beta chains listed below, sequenced in a study of metastatic and nonmetastatic thyroid tumors. The entire patient cohort was treatment-naive prior to thyroid surgery. TCRdb re-called the PCR reads through MiXCR. The sample yields about 13,000 clones, around 25% seen once. Sequenced sample: adjacent normal tissue. Source of these receptors: a female donor with papillary thyroid cancer or a benign thyroid nodule (not recorded which). Some clones in this sample may be carry-over from other donors' samples.

V usage is TRBV27 and J usage is TRBJ1-6; 12 nucleotides match TRBD1. Trimming cost V 5 bases and J 7 bases; bases outside gene matches: 3. Germline-derived CDR1 and CDR2 are MNHEY and SMNVEV (reference sequence). The CDR3 is 15 amino acids. The CDR3 spells CASSPGTGGNSPLHF. CDR3 nucleotide sequence: TGTGCCAGCAGTCCGGGGACAGGGGGCAATTCACCCCTCCACTTT.

The chain uses TRBV7-3 and TRBJ2-7; D is perhaps TRBD2 (6 bases). Trimming took 2 bases from V and 6 from J, leaving 11 bases between them. The CDR3 has 13 amino acids. The germline CDR1 and CDR2 sequences are SGHTA and FQGTGA. Here the CDR3 reads CASSLAGTAEQYF. CDR3 bases: TGTGCCAGCAGCTTAGCCGGGACTGCCGAGCAGTACTTC. Full variable domain (rest looked up from reference TRBV7-3 and TRBJ2-7): GAGVSQTPSNKVTEKGKYVELRCDPISGHTALYWYRQSLGQGPEFLIYFQGTGAADDSGLPNDRFFAVRPEGSVSTLKIQRTERGDSAVYLCASSLAGTAEQYFGPGTRLTVT.

This clone was recorded at least ten times. The V and J genes are TRBV28 and TRBJ2-3; D is unresolved. Trimming cost V 6 bases and J 0 bases, with 25 bases left between them. The CDR3 has 19 amino acids. Germline values: CDR1 MDHEN, CDR2 SYDVKM. This CDR3 reads CASSPRFPPGRPSTDTQYF. The CDR3 region has the DNA TGTGCCAGCAGCCCTAGATTTCCCCCTGGGCGACCTAGCACAGATACGCAGTATTTT.

This clone is medium-sized (0.01 to 0.1%) by share. This chain joins TRBV20-1 and TRBJ2-3; the D is unclear. With 7 bases removed from V and 4 bases from J, the gap between germline ends came to 12 bases. The length of the CDR3 is 12 residues. Germline CDR1 is DFQATT and CDR2 is SNEGSKA (reference sequence). The chain's CDR3 is CSVPPRSDTQYF. CDR3 coding DNA: TGCAGTGTCCCGCCTAGATCAGATACGCAGTATTTT.

This clone is medium-sized. The chain combines TRBV12-3 or TRBV12-4 with TRBJ2-1; 8 positions agree with TRBD2. The length of the CDR3 is 18 residues. V dropped 5 bases and J dropped 3; count of bases not matched to a gene: 15. The CDR3 DNA follows: TGTGCCAGCAGTCCCCGCTTGGGAGTAGCGGGACTCTACAATGAGCAGTTCTTC. It codes for CASSPRLGVAGLYNEQFF.

As DNA, the CDR3 is TGTGCCAGCAGCCATTCACAGGGGACCGGGGAGCACCAGCATTTT. Residues: CASSHSQGTGEHQHF. The V gene is TRBV5-5, the J gene TRBJ1-5; 7 positions agree with TRBD1. Germline values: CDR1 SGHKS, CDR2 YYEKEE (reference sequence). This CDR3 has 15 residues. Unmatched junction bases numbered 16, after V lost 4 bases and J lost 12 bases.

In its sample, this clone was seen a few times. Sequence at one end of the junction differs from germline and may be a read error. The chain recombines TRBV15 with TRBJ1-1; a weak D match, TRBD1 (5 bases). Germline V lookup: CDR1 LNHNV, CDR2 YYDKDF (reference sequence). The CDR3 has 14 amino acids. CDR3 amino acids: CATITQVMDTEAFF. The CDR3 nucleotides read TGTGCCACCATCACCCAGGTTATGGACACTGAGGCTTTCTTT.

J is TRBJ2-7 and V is TRBV6-1; D is perhaps TRBD2 (5 bases). Germline CDR1 MNHNS, CDR2 SASEGT. The V end lost 3 bases, the J end lost 6 bases, and 18 bases lay between the germline ends. The CDR3 length is 15 residues. The CDR3 region has the DNA TGTGCCAGCAGTGAGAAGGGCACACTAGGAACCGAGCAGTACTTC. Translation: CASSEKGTLGTEQYF.

This chain uses TRBV28 with TRBJ1-2; unclear D gene. CDR1 is MDHEN, CDR2 SYDVKM, per germline. The CDR3 sequence is 12 residues long. The V and J ends lost 3 bases and 8 bases respectively, with 10 bases between them. CDR3 nucleotide sequence: TGTGCCAGCAGTTTGTCTCGTCGCGGCTACACCTTC. Residues: CASSLSRRGYTF.

The chain carries TRBV7-2 and TRBJ2-1, with 11 bases that match TRBD2. This CDR3 region has 16 residues. CDR1 and CDR2 from the germline V gene are SGHTA and FQGNSA. The J segment lost 5 bases and the V segment lost 0 bases, leaving 3 bases of the junction unmatched. DNA for the CDR3: TGTGCCAGCAGCTTAGCGGCTAGCGGGAGGAACAATGAGCAGTTCTTC. Protein sequence: CASSLAASGRNNEQFF.